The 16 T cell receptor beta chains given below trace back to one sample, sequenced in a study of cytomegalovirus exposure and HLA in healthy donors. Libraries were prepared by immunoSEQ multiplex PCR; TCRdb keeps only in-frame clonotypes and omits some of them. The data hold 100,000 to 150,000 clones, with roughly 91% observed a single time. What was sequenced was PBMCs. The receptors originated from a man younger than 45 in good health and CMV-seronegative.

The CDR3 nucleotides are TGCGCCAGCAGCCAAGATCCCAGGGGCACTGAAGCTTTCTTT. As protein: CASSQDPRGTEAFF. The rearrangement uses TRBV4-3 and TRBJ1-1, with a tentative D call TRBD1 (6 bases). From germline, CDR1 is LGHNA and CDR2 YSLEER. This CDR3 is 14 amino acids long. Trimming took off 0 bases at V and 4 bases at J, with 9 bases between the two ends.

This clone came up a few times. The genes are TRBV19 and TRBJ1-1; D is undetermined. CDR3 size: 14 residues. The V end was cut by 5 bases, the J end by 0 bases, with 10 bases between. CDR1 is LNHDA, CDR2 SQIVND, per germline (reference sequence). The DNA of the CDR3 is TGTGCCAGTAGTTACGAATACATGAACACTGAAGCTTTCTTT. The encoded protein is CASSYEYMNTEAFF.

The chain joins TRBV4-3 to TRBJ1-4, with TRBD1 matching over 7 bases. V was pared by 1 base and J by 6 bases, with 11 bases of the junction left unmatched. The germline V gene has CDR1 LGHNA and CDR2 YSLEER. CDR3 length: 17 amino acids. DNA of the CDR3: TGCGCCAGCAGCCAAGTAGTCGGTCGGCAGGGGGATGAAAAACTGTTTTTT. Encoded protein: CASSQVVGRQGDEKLFF.

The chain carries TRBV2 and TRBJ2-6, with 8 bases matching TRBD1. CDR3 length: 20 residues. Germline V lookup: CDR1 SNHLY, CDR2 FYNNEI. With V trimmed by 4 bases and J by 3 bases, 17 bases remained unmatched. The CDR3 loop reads CASSVQRGQTGVVGANVLTF. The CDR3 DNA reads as TGTGCCAGCAGTGTTCAGAGAGGTCAGACAGGGGTAGTTGGGGCCAACGTCCTGACTTTC.

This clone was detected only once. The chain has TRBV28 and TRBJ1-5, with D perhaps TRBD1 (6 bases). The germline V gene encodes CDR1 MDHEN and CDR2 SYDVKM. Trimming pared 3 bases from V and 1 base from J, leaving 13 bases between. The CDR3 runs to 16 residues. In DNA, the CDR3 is TGTGCCAGCAGTTTGCGGGGGCTGAGGAGCAATCAGCCCCAGCATTTT. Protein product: CASSLRGLRSNQPQHF.

The CDR3 region has the DNA TGTGCCAGTAGACGACAGGGTTTTGGCTACACCTTC. Translating it yields CASRRQGFGYTF. V usage is TRBV19 and J usage is TRBJ1-2; 7 positions match TRBD1. Germline V gene lookup returns CDR1 LNHDA and CDR2 SQIVND (reference sequence). This CDR3 is built from 12 residues. V was pared by 6 bases and J by 7 bases, with 5 bases of the junction left unmatched.

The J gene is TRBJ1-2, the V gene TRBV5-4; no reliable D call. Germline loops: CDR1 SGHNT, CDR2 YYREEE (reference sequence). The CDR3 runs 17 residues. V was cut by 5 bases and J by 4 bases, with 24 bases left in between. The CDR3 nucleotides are TGTGCCAGCAGTTACCGACAATCGGGATTCCAACGCTATGGCTACACCTTC. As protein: CASSYRQSGFQRYGYTF. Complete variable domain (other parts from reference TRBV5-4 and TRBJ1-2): ETGVTQSPTHLIKTRGQQVTLRCSSQSGHNTVSWYQQALGQGPQFIFQYYREEENGRGNFPPRFSGLQFPNYSSELNVNALELDDSALYLCASSYRQSGFQRYGYTFGSGTRLTVV.

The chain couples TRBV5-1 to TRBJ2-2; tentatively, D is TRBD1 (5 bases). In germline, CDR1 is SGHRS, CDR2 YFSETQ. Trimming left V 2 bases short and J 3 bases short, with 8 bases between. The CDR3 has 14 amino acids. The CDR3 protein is CASSLQAYTGELFF. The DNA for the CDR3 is TGCGCCAGCAGCTTACAGGCTTACACCGGGGAGCTGTTTTTT.

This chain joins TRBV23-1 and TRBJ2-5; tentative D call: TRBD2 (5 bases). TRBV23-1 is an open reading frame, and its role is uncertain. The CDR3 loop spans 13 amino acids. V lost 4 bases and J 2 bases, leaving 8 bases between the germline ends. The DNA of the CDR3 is TGCGCCAGCAGTCTGGGAGAACAAGAGACCCAGTACTTC. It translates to CASSLGEQETQYF.

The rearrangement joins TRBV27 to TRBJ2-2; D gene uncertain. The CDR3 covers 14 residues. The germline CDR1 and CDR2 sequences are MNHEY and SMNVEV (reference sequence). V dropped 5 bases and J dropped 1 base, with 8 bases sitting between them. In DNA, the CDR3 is TGTGCCAGCAGTCCTCGACTGAACACCGGGGAGCTGTTTTTT. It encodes CASSPRLNTGELFF.

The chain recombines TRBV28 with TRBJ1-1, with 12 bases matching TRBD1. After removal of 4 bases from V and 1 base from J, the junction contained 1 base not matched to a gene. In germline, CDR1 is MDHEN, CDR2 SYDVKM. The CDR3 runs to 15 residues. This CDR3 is CASSWDRGPNTEAFF. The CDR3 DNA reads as TGTGCCAGCAGTTGGGACAGGGGGCCGAACACTGAAGCTTTCTTT.

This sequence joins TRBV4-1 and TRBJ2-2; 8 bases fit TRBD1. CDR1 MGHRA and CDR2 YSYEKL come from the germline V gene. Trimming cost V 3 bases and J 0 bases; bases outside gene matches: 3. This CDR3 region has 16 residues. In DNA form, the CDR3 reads TGCGCCAGCAGCCACCCGACAGGGGCGAACACCGGGGAGCTGTTTTTT. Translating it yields CASSHPTGANTGELFF.

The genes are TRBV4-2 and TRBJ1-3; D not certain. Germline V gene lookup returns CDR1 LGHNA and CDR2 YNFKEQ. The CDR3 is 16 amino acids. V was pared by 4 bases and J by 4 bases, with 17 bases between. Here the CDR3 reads CASSPPARFRGNTIYF. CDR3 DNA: TGTGCCAGCAGCCCCCCCGCGCGATTTCGCGGAAACACCATATATTTT.

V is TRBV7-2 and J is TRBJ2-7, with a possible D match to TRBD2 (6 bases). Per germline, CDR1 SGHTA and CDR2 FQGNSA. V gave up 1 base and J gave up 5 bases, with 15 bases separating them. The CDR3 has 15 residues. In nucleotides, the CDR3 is TGTGCCAGCAGCTTAGTTACTAGCCCCGGGCACGAGCAGTACTTC. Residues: CASSLVTSPGHEQYF.

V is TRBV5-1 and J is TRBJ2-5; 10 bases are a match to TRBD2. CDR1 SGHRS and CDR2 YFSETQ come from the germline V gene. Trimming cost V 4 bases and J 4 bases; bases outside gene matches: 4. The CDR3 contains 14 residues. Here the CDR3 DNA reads TGCGCCAGCAGCCCGGGGACTAGCGCAGAGACCCAGTACTTC. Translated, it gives CASSPGTSAETQYF.

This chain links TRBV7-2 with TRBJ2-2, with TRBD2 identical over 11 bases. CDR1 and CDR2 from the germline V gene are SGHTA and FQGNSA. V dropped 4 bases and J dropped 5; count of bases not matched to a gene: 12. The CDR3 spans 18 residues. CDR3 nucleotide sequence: TGTGCCAGCAGCTACCGACTAGCGGGATCAGCGATGACCGGGGAGCTGTTTTTT. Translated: CASSYRLAGSAMTGELFF.